This T cell receptor (beta chain) originates from a study of T cell responses to AZD1222 COVID-19 vaccine. Findings of the study overall: Breadth and depth of Spike-specific TCRs rose after two AZD1222 doses. Vaccine-associated CD4 TCRs ranged over spike, dominating at 160-218 and 743-854. Of the AZD1222 recipients, only five to seven were seropositive at baseline. Reportedly, nearly half the spike-specific TCRs target unmutated variant regions.

The CDR3 is 11 amino acids. CDR1 is SGHTA and CDR2 is FQGNSA in the germline V gene. V lost 3 bases to trimming and J lost 3 bases, with 3 bases between them. This clone appeared once. Its antigen is unknown. Data came from immunoSEQ multiplex PCR; TCRdb stores just in-frame clones and leaves some out. Of over 100,000 clones in the sample, roughly 84% were seen once. The material was peripheral blood, obtained on day 0 of AZD1222 vaccination. This receptor was taken from an adult in good health. The chain joins TRBV7-2 to TRBJ2-7; D is uncertain. The CDR3 bases are TGTGCCAGCAGCTTCAGCTACGAGCAGTACTTC. This codes for CASSFSYEQYF. Supplemented by reference TRBV7-2 and TRBJ2-7, the full variable domain reads GAGVSQSPSNKVTEKGKDVELRCDPISGHTALYWYRQSLGQGLEFLIYFQGNSAPDKSGLPSDRFSAERTGGSVSTLTIQRTQQEDSAVYLCASSFSYEQYFGPGTRLTVT.